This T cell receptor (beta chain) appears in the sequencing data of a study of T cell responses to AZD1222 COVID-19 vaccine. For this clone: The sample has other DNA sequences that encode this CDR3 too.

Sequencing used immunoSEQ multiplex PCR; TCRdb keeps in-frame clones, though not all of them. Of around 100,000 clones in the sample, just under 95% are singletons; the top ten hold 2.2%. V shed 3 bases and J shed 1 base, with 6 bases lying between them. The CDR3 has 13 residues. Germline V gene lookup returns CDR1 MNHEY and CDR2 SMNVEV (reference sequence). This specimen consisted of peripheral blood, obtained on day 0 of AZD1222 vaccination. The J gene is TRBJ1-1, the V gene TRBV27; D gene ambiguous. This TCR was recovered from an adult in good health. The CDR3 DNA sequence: TGTGCCAGCAGTTTGGGCGGGAACACTGAAGCTTTCTTT. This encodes CASSLGGNTEAFF.